The 10 T cell receptor beta chains presented below share a single source sample, sequenced in a study of CXCR3-negative and CXCR3-positive naive CD8 T cells. Study observations and caveats: Naive cells that were CXCR3-positive had more hydrophobic TRB CDR3s (compared with CXCR3-negative naive cells).

Antigens for these TCRs are unknown. With UMI labels, 5' RACE was used to prepare the TRB cDNA libraries. TCRdb reprocessed the 5' RACE reads; each CDR3 protein has one entry and no DNA is given. The sample data list approximately 48,000 distinct CDR3 sequences. The source material was naive CXCR3+ CD8+ T cells from blood. Sample subset: CD45RO-CCR7+CD27+CD95- naive CD8+ T cells expressing CXCR3 (TNR3+). Every receptor here comes from a human donor in good health. Some clones in this sample may be carry-over from other donors' samples.

The V gene is TRBV29-1, the J gene TRBJ2-6; the TRBD2 assignment by TCRdb is unverifiable without DNA. Looked up from germline, CDR1 is SQVTM and CDR2 is ANQGSEA. There are 19 residues in the CDR3. CDR3 residues: CSVEDSRQGDVLGANVLTF.

The chain recombines TRBV29-1 with TRBJ2-7; TCRdb gives TRBD2 as the D gene, but with no DNA this cannot be confirmed. In germline, CDR1 is SQVTM, CDR2 ANQGSEA. CDR3 length: 15 amino acids. The chain's CDR3 is CSVVGLQGGDYEQYF.

The gene calls are TRBV4-1 and TRBJ1-1; TCRdb calls TRBD1, which cannot be checked without DNA. The CDR3 contains 16 residues. CDR1 is MGHRA, CDR2 YSYEKL, per germline. The CDR3 loop is CASSQVPQGSVTEAFF.

The chain is built from TRBV28 and TRBJ2-7; the TCRdb D gene call, TRBD1, has no DNA to confirm it. Germline CDR1 and CDR2: MDHEN and SYDVKM. This CDR3 has 13 amino acids. The CDR3 spells CASSPGQIYEQYF.

The V gene is TRBV12-3 or TRBV12-4, the J gene TRBJ2-4. The CDR3 covers 14 residues. This CDR3 reads CASSDSLAKNIQYF.

V usage is TRBV12-5 and J usage is TRBJ2-5. Germline CDR1 is LGHNT and CDR2 is FRNRAP. This CDR3 is built from 14 residues. CDR3 residues: CASAAISTQETQYF.

The V call is TRBV6-5, the J call TRBJ1-2; TCRdb proposes TRBD1, but this gene call is untestable without DNA. Germline-derived CDR1 and CDR2 are MNHEY and SVGAGI. The CDR3 runs to 13 residues. The CDR3 region is CASSFGIWGGYTF.

The chain is built from TRBV2 and TRBJ2-1. Per germline, CDR1 SNHLY and CDR2 FYNNEI. The CDR3 is 14 residues long. CDR3 protein: CASRVPGSLNEQFF. Drawing the rest from reference TRBV2 and TRBJ2-1, the complete variable domain is EPEVTQTPSHQVTQMGQEVILRCVPISNHLYFYWYRQILGQKVEFLVSFYNNEISEKSEIFDDQFSVERPDGSNFTLKIRSTKLEDSAMYFCASRVPGSLNEQFFGPGTRLTVL.

The chain employs TRBV11-2 and TRBJ2-7; the D call of TRBD1 rests on TCRdb alone, since no DNA is present to check it. From germline, CDR1 is SGHAT and CDR2 FQNNGV. This CDR3 has 12 residues. CDR3 loop: CASSYRAYEQYF. Based on the CDR3 plus reference TRBV11-2 and TRBJ2-7, the full variable domain is EAGVAQSPRYKIIEKRQSVAFWCNPISGHATLYWYQQILGQGPKLLIQFQNNGVVDDSQLPKDRFSAERLKGVDSTLKIQPAKLEDSAVYLCASSYRAYEQYFGPGTRLTVT.

V is TRBV7-9 and J is TRBJ2-1; with no DNA, the TCRdb D assignment of TRBD1 cannot be verified. Germline V gene sequence: CDR1 SEHNR, CDR2 FQNEAQ (reference sequence). CDR3 size: 18 residues. The CDR3 here is CASSLSELRDSSYNEQFF.